This T cell receptor (beta chain) was found in a study of PD-1 blockade in classical Hodgkin lymphoma. Study results and limitations: The repertoire differences lack a defined cause, possibly disease activity or prior therapy. Newly diagnosed patients were reported to exhibit reduced baseline TCR diversity relative to healthy donors.

Only in-frame clones appear in the TCRdb table, and some are missing; sequencing was by immunoSEQ multiplex PCR. This table holds roughly 16,000 clones, about 92% found once. The CDR3 has 16 residues. CDR1 SGHKS and CDR2 YYEKEE come from the germline V gene (reference sequence). Trimming cost V 0 bases and J 4 bases; bases outside gene matches: 6. This clone was recorded only once. Its antigen remains unknown. Time point defined: newly diagnosed, previously untreated cHL patient sample. Thawed PBMCs underwent magnetic negative selection to yield purified CD4+ T cells. Peripheral samples used as comparators were newly diagnosed, untreated classical Hodgkin lymphoma PBMCs.

V usage is TRBV5-5 and J usage is TRBJ2-3, with TRBD1 matching over 9 bases. This sequence was found in a human donor with classical Hodgkin lymphoma. The sequenced sample was CD4+ T cells from blood. DNA for the CDR3: TGTGCCAGCAGCTTGGGGTATGGACAGGGGTCAGATACGCAGTATTTT. Protein sequence: CASSLGYGQGSDTQYF.